The 2 T cell receptor beta chains listed next were all sequenced from one sample in a study of T cell changes during pregnancy in multiple sclerosis. Profiling relied on immunoSEQ multiplex PCR, and the TCRdb table lists in-frame clones only, not all of them. The top ten hold 6% to 8% of the sample, which has some 30,000 clones, around 89% seen once. The sequences come from CD8+ T cells from peripheral blood mononuclear cells, collected in the second trimester of pregnancy. These receptors came from a female donor with multiple sclerosis, enrolled in a pregnancy study.

CDR3 sequence reads: CASSSGLAGGRSNEQFF. Here the CDR3 DNA reads TGTGCCAGCAGCTCCGGACTAGCGGGAGGGAGATCCAATGAGCAGTTCTTC. The V and J genes are TRBV27 and TRBJ2-1; the match to TRBD2 covers 15 bases. Germline trimming cut 6 bases from V and 6 bases from J; bases unmatched to any gene: 9. Germline V CDR1 and CDR2: MNHEY, SMNVEV (reference sequence). The CDR3 runs 17 residues.

This clone appeared once. This chain links TRBV6-6 with TRBJ1-3; tentatively, D is TRBD1 (5 bases). Germline V gene sequence: CDR1 MNHNY, CDR2 SVGAGI (reference sequence). This CDR3 region has 14 residues. V lost 5 bases, J lost 0 bases, and 8 bases lay in between. The CDR3: CASSLRVSGNTIYF. Written as DNA, the CDR3 is TGTGCCAGCAGTCTCAGGGTCTCTGGAAACACCATATATTTT.